This T cell receptor (beta chain) was obtained from a study of CD8 T cells in ankylosing spondylitis. Study conclusions and caveats: Relatively scarce in peripheral blood, disease-linked clones were CD8+. Ankylosing spondylitis blood appeared to carry a characteristic TCR beta motif of roughly eight highly homologous variants. A subset of motif variants has previously been described in the synovial fluid and blood of reactive arthritis. Matched ankylosing spondylitis synovial fluid reportedly contained a significantly enriched population of disease-linked clones.

There are many counts of this clonotype. Its antigen is undetermined. Scientists made TCR beta libraries using quantitative 5'-RACE with molecular barcodes. TCRdb independently ran MiXCR on the 5' RACE reads; one entry per CDR3 protein. The sample holds 700,000 to 850,000 distinct CDR3 sequences; 12% are singletons and the top ten take 0.45% to 0.6%. What was sequenced was blood, either unsorted or a sorted T cell fraction (not recorded which). This receptor was obtained from a male donor with ankylosing spondylitis.

DNA of the CDR3: TGCAGCGCCTGGGGGGGCAGGACTCATGGCTACACCTTC. This gives the protein CSAWGGRTHGYTF. The chain has TRBV29-1 and TRBJ1-2; possible D gene TRBD1, 6 bases. CDR1 is SQVTM, CDR2 ANQGSEA, per germline. Trimming stripped 7 bases from V and 6 bases from J, with 18 bases between. The CDR3 sequence is 13 residues long.